This T cell receptor beta chain was sequenced during a study of T-cell memory formation after mild COVID-19. Study-wide findings and caveats: Mainly CM and EM harbored the contracting CD4+ clones; mainly EMRA harbored the CD8+ ones. Certain responding clones were present in pre-infection memory, suggesting participation of cross-reactive memory.

CDR3 size: 16 residues. V shed 4 bases, J shed 6 bases, and the junction held 12 bases outside the gene matches. Germline V gene data show CDR1 as SGHRS and CDR2 as YFSETQ. Employing constant-segment primers, 5'RACE generated TCR alpha and TCR beta cDNA libraries bearing sample barcodes and UMIs. Via MiXCR, TCRdb re-called the 5' RACE reads, giving one row per CDR3 protein. The data show about 190,000 distinct CDR3 sequences, about 17% seen once. On this clonotype: What it binds is not known.

This chain connects TRBV5-1 to TRBJ1-4, with TRBD1 matching 7 bases. The material sequenced was PBMCs or a T cell subset sorted from them (not recorded which). The receptor was derived from an adult woman who had mild COVID-19 (a few samples of this study predate the infection). Cell type and time point are not known. The CDR3 sequence: CASSDATGVGDEKLFF. CDR3 in DNA: TGCGCCAGCAGCGACGCCACAGGGGTGGGCGATGAAAAACTGTTTTTT.